This T cell receptor (beta chain) stems from a study of cytomegalovirus exposure and HLA in healthy donors (dated by TCRdb to 2017 to 2019). In terms of the full investigation: According to an earlier analysis of a few hundred of the donors, about 179 million T cells yielded some 120 million unique TCR beta sequences and approximately 300 Gb of sequence data. A later analysis re-analyzed previously published TCR beta repertoires from about 600 donors and added high-resolution HLA genotyping to study TCR occurrence patterns. Donor age, sex, ethnicity and CMV serostatus were compiled together with the repertoire data. A handful of DR-DQ haplotypes were handled as single units for association and clustering because linkage in the cohort was strong. Typing coverage varied by locus: about 629-630 donors for A, B, C, DRB1 and DQB1; roughly 500 for DQA1; around 610 for DPA1; approximately 450 for DPB1. Every repertoire in the discovery cohort had been generated on one and the same sequencing platform. The study used immunosequencing to profile the T cell repertoires of 666 subjects and linked those repertoires to cytomegalovirus serostatus. Around 320 gigabases of sequencing data and 80 million or so unique TCR sequences were included in an early release covering 550 to 800 HLA-typed donors. In a later genetic analysis, genome-wide SNP genotypes for about three fifths of the roughly 670 donors were used, and that subset was treated as a discovery cohort. An earlier analysis of several hundred of the donors applied high-throughput TCR beta sequencing to assess whether each TCR beta V gene segment acted as functional or pseudogenic. The later analysis used no new phenotypic data to find candidate immune exposures, relying instead on TCR beta sequences and their occurrence across donors. On average, around 240,000 unique TCR beta nucleotide sequences were sequenced per donor among about 400 genotyped donors of the cohort, with 15% to 20% of those sequences being non-productive. High-throughput TCR immunosequencing, statistical association of individual TCRs with disease status, and machine learning were combined to predict cytomegalovirus infection status. In addition to the first cohort of around 670 subjects, a separate validation cohort of approximately 130 different subjects was used. Class I and class II HLA loci were covered by the typing at four-digit resolution. Of the approximately 400 genotyped donors, approximately 83% fell in the genetic ancestry cluster associated with self-reported Caucasian donors. The study aimed to test whether cataloging public T cell receptors could reveal signatures of past pathogen exposure. Broad study findings and their caveats: Three of the identified cytomegalovirus-associated TCR beta chains were confirmed in vitro to be specific for cytomegalovirus antigens. Several of the top co-occurrence clusters appeared to be linked to parvovirus B19, influenza, CMV and Epstein-Barr virus, according to a later analysis. A further reported finding was that TCR beta sequences accurately predicted the HLA-A and HLA-B alleles for most subjects in the first cohort. Correlated functional status among segregating V segments might reflect linkage disequilibrium, but an unknown experimental factor could not be ruled out. Broadly in line with IMGT annotations, most TCR beta V segments showed up in productive rearrangements about 87% or about 30% of the time in an earlier analysis of a few hundred of the donors. For the cohort, immune exposure information was limited to CMV serostatus. The 87-base-pair reads could not distinguish some IMGT-functional V segments, including TRBV6-2 and TRBV6-3, so those segments were excluded. The study listed around 160 TCR beta chains as associated with cytomegalovirus. Compared with equally common non-associated chains, HLA-associated TCR beta chains in a later analysis were more clonally expanded and had lower generation probabilities. Most CMV-associated TCR beta chains appeared to be HLA-restricted in a later analysis, and the HLA associations seemed to be driven largely by CMV exposure. When HLA alleles, especially DR and DQ, strongly co-occurred, attributing TCR associations to individual alleles was difficult. Cytomegalovirus status was reported to be diagnosed by the classifier with high specificity and sensitivity in both the original and validation cohorts. Only TCR beta chains were sequenced in this cohort, and the absence of alpha or paired-chain data limited detectable features. Roughly uniform sequencing depth across donors was assumed in presence/absence analyses, although this assumption may not hold. Because counts were too low, seventeen rarely observed V segments, including chromosome 9 orphons, were excluded from the earlier analysis of 500 to 700 of the donors. Most TCR sequences were observed very rarely across donors, whereas some public TCRs were present in many individuals. Because some donors lacked HLA typing at each locus, the association tests relied only on the typed subset. The authors suggested that the approach could potentially be generalized to other disease states and immunological phenotypes. A later analysis found that TCR association rates varied across HLA loci, with DRB1 alleles showing the most associated TCRs and HLA-C alleles the fewest. At a false discovery rate of 0.05, a later analysis linked 16,951 TCR beta sequences to specific HLA alleles. According to a later genetic analysis, donors in an Asian-associated ancestry cluster had fewer N-insertions in productive TCRs than the approximately 700-donor mean. A cluster of highly shared sequence variants was judged likely to represent a technical artifact of the sequencing pipeline. V-gene and J-gene trimming of TCR beta chains was associated with a missense DCLRE1C variant in a later genetic analysis, and the association was replicated in an independent cohort.

Preparation of the library involved the immunoSEQ multiplex PCR assay. For the multiplex PCR, a mixture combining 60 forward primers for TCR Vbeta segments and 13 reverse primers for TCR Jbeta segments was used. A multiplex PCR assay on genomic DNA amplified the CDR3 region of rearranged TCR beta genes. On the Illumina HiSeq System, the amplified TCR beta libraries were sequenced as 87-base-pair reads. In the paper's pipeline: In a later analysis, some 80 million unique TCR beta chains were counted across the roughly 700 repertoires, and about 9.9 million of these chains were shared by at least two donors. Raw reads were error-corrected and collapsed into unique sequences with a nearest-neighbor algorithm that merged closely related sequences to remove PCR and sequencing errors. CDR3 sequences were aligned to IMGT reference sequences to assign V, D and J gene segments. For a sequence to be retained, a match of at least six nucleotides was required to both a V gene segment and a J gene segment. Rearrangements were classified as productive when the CDR3 lacked stop codons and remained in frame with V and J, and all other rearrangements were classified as non-productive. Following IMGT convention, CDR3 was defined as the stretch from the second conserved V-encoded cysteine to the conserved J-encoded phenylalanine. Sequences without an unambiguous match to a single V gene segment were excluded from the earlier analysis of 587 of the donors. An earlier analysis of 500 to 700 of the donors classified V segments as functional when productive rearrangements were above 56.7% and as segregating when the standard deviation between donors was above 5%. A statistical classification framework was developed to diagnose cytomegalovirus status using the catalog of TCR beta chain sequences. V and J gene assignment, in a later analysis, came from comparing TCR nucleotide sequences with IMGT/GENE-DB human TR gene sequences. The TCRdist pipeline was used in a later analysis to assign CDR3 sequences and most-parsimonious VDJ recombination scenarios. In a later analysis, each TCR beta chain was defined by its CDR3 amino acid sequence together with its V-gene family, and reads without a unique V-gene family were excluded. To address suspected cross-contamination and a sequencing artifact, a later analysis removed 592 highly shared, low-generation-probability nucleotide sequences. A later analysis calculated a clonal expansion index for each public chain from normalized within-repertoire ranks of inferred template counts. In a later analysis, generation probabilities were computed with a VDJ recombination model fitted to out-of-frame rearrangements, and the resulting probabilities were checked against IGoR. A later analysis scored TCR-TCR, TCR-HLA and TCR-CMV co-occurrence with hypergeometric tests, applying a repertoire-size bias correction to TCR pairs. False discovery rates were estimated in a later analysis by permuting HLA or CMV assignments 20 times. In a later analysis, co-occurring TCRs were grouped using DBSCAN, and TCRdist sequence similarity was added for clustering within HLA-allele-positive subsets. Repertoires with fewer than 30,000 or more than 120,000 public chains were left out of co-occurrence clustering, as were a few repertoires with anomalous nucleotide sharing. The clones in this table, taken by TCRdb from immuneACCESS, are in-frame only. Not every clone is retained; where verified, under half of the shortfall comes from an unresolved V gene, and the cause of the rest is unknown. The V and J calls and the clone size are those of that table, but D and trimming were determined from the DNA. A total of about 140,000 clones appear in this sample, approximately 80% of them only once. Clones ranked in the top ten supply 1.2% to 1.5% of the sample.

The cohort was made up of 666 healthy bone marrow donors. At the time of sampling, every cohort member was nominally healthy, though immune exposures that went unrecorded were likely present. The donor tested CMV seropositive and was one of the 289 seropositive cohort members. Every donor gave a peripheral blood sample, and the peripheral blood mononuclear cells from that sample were used for TCR beta sequencing. The Qiagen DNeasy Blood Extraction Kit was used to extract genomic DNA from the blood cell samples. Trimming costs V 1 base and J 10 bases, and their ends lie 4 bases apart. The CDR1 and CDR2 encoded by the germline V gene (reference sequence) are LNHDA and SQIVND. The CDR3 spans 11 residues, from the cysteine through the phenylalanine. The read is trimmed to its CDR3 DNA, 33 bases read in frame from base 1. A note on this clone: Its specific antigen is unknown. Base qualities are not at hand, and no much larger clone is one base apart.

Sequencing was carried out using PBMCs. The sequence joins TRBV19 to TRBJ1-4; the D gene assignment is ambiguous. The TCR comes from a man aged 25-45 years in good health and CMV-seropositive. Here is the DNA: TGTGCCAGTAGTATAGGACTAAAACTGTTTTTT. This is translated as CASSIGLKLFF. Beyond the CDR3, the reference TRBV19 and TRBJ1-4 genes provide the residues; the full variable domain reads: DGGITQSPKYLFRKEGQNVTLSCEQNLNHDAMYWYRQDPGQGLRLIYYSQIVNDFQKGDIAEGYSVSREKKESFPLTVTSAQKNPTAFYLCASSIGLKLFFGSGTQLSVL.